This T cell receptor (beta chain) was observed in a study of T cells in Graves' hyperthyroidism and ophthalmopathy. At least ten counts were recorded for this clonotype. Pregnant or lactating patients were excluded, as were those with uncontrolled infection or other autoimmune disease. Diagnoses were established using clinical symptoms, serum thyroxine and TRAb, thyroid ultrasound and orbital computed tomography. Using RNA transcripts as the source, TCR beta CDR3 regions were amplified. The HTBI set primed first-round TCR CDR3 RT-PCR. From the multiplex PCR reads, TCRdb called clonotypes with MiXCR, one entry per CDR3 protein. Altogether fewer than 650,000 distinct CDR3 sequences are present, 12% to 15% being singletons, with the ten largest covering roughly 7.1%. The source of this sequence is a woman younger than 30 with Graves' ophthalmopathy. Sequencing was carried out using blood.

CDR3 region: CASSLAARYNEQFF. DNA for the CDR3: TGCGCCAGCAGCTTGGCTGCGCGGTACAATGAGCAGTTCTTC. The chain has TRBV5-1 and TRBJ2-1, with D hard to call. The CDR3 sequence is 14 residues long. Trimming removed 0 bases from V and 4 bases from J, with 8 bases in between. Per the germline V gene, CDR1 is SGHRS and CDR2 is YFSETQ.